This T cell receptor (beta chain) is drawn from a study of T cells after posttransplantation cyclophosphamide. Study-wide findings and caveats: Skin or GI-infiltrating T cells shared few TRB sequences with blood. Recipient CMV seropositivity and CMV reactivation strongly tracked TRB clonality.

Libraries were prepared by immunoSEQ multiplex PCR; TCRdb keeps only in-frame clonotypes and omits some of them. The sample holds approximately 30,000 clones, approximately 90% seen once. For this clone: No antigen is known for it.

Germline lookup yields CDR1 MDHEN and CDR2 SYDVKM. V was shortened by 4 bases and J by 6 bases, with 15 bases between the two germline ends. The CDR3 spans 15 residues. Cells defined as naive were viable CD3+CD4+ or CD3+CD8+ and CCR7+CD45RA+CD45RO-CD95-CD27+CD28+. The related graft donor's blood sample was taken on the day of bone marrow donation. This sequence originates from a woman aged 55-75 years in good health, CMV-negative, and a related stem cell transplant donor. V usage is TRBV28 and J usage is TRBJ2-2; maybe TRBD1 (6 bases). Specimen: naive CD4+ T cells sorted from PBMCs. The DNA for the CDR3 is TGTGCCAGCAGTTCACAGGGAGAGCCCGCCGGGGAGCTGTTTTTT. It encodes CASSSQGEPAGELFF.